The 7 T cell receptor beta chains in this list originate from one sample, sequenced in a study of cytomegalovirus exposure and HLA in healthy donors (dated by TCRdb to 2016 to 2017). The library was made by the immunoSEQ multiplex PCR assay. The multiplex PCR relied on a mix of 60 forward primers for TCR Vbeta segments and 13 reverse primers for TCR Jbeta segments. What TCRdb holds here is the immuneACCESS table cut down to in-frame rearrangements. Part of the clones is not present; checked against another copy, under half of the missing clones reflect an unresolved V gene, and the others are unexplained. The sample table shows 150,000 to 200,000 clones, and roughly 79% are seen once. The top ten constitute 6.5% to 8.5% of the sample. Sequencing was performed on PBMCs. Receptor source: a woman aged 40 to 49 in good health and CMV-seropositive.

The chain combines TRBV28 with TRBJ1-2; a weak D match, TRBD1 (5 bases). Germline loops: CDR1 MDHEN, CDR2 SYDVKM. The length of the CDR3 is 16 residues. The V end was cut by 3 bases, the J end by 0 bases, with 14 bases between. The CDR3 reads CASSFTGKASNYGYTF. As DNA, the CDR3 is TGTGCCAGCAGTTTTACAGGAAAAGCATCTAACTATGGCTACACCTTC.

In this sample, this clone turned up once. The V and J genes are TRBV6-1 and TRBJ2-5; 7 bases agree with TRBD1. V was pared by 6 bases and J by 5 bases, with 3 bases of the junction left unmatched. Looked up from germline, CDR1 is MNHNS and CDR2 is SASEGT. CDR3 size: 12 residues. DNA for the CDR3: TGTGCCAGCAGAGGGGGCGGTGAGACCCAGTACTTC. This translates into CASRGGGETQYF.

This clone was found once. V gene TRBV25-1 combines with J gene TRBJ2-6, with 8 bases identical to TRBD2. The CDR3 contains 17 residues. V lost 1 base, J lost 0 bases, and 2 bases stayed unmatched. From germline, CDR1 is MGHDK and CDR2 SYGVNS. The CDR3 coding sequence is TGTGCCAGCAGTGAATCGGGGGGGGGCTCTGGGGCCAACGTCCTGACTTTC. Residues: CASSESGGGSGANVLTF. Full variable domain (rest looked up from reference TRBV25-1 and TRBJ2-6): EADIYQTPRYLVIGTGKKITLECSQTMGHDKMYWYQQDPGMELHLIHYSYGVNSTEKGDLSSESTVSRIRTEHFPLTLESARPSHTSQYLCASSESGGGSGANVLTFGAGSRLTVL.

The chain combines TRBV9 with TRBJ1-1, with no clear D. Germline V CDR1 and CDR2: SGDLS, YYNGEE. This CDR3 has 14 residues. Trimming pared 0 bases from V and 2 bases from J, leaving 8 bases between. DNA for the CDR3: TGTGCCAGCAGCGTAGATCAGGTTAACACTGAAGCTTTCTTT. This gives the protein CASSVDQVNTEAFF. Variable domain in full (rest from reference TRBV9 and TRBJ1-1): DSGVTQTPKHLITATGQRVTLRCSPRSGDLSVYWYQQSLDQGLQFLIQYYNGEERAKGNILERFSAQQFPDLHSELNLSSLELGDSALYFCASSVDQVNTEAFFGQGTRLTVV.

On this clone: An end of the junction does not agree with germline; a read error may underlie this. This sample includes further DNA sequences coding for the same CDR3. This sequence joins TRBV6-5 and TRBJ1-3; D is uncertain. Germline CDR1 reads MNHEY; CDR2 reads SVGAGI. This CDR3 is built from 15 residues. CDR3 amino acids: CASSSPRETGNTIYF. DNA for the CDR3: TGTGCCAGCAGTTCCCCGCGTGAGACTGGGAACACCATATATTTT.

The chain joins TRBV6-1 to TRBJ1-5; TRBD1 aligns across 8 bases. This CDR3 is built from 17 residues. Germline CDR1 reads MNHNS; CDR2 reads SASEGT. The junction had 11 bases not matched to a gene; V was cut back by 4 bases and J by 3 bases. CDR3 in amino acids: CASSANVAQGANQPQHF. The CDR3 DNA reads TGTGCCAGCAGTGCGAACGTGGCGCAGGGGGCCAATCAGCCCCAGCATTTT.

The V and J genes are TRBV18 and TRBJ1-1; no definite D call. Germline V lookup: CDR1 KGHSH, CDR2 LQKENI. The CDR3 runs 14 residues. The V end was cut by 6 bases, the J end by 2 bases, with 13 bases between. Here the CDR3 DNA reads TGTGCCAGCTCTCCTCAATTGGCCAACACTGAAGCTTTCTTT. Encoded protein: CASSPQLANTEAFF.